This TCR beta chain was obtained from a study of OX40 agonist ivuxolimab in advanced cancers. Germline lookup yields CDR1 SGHNT and CDR2 YYREEE (reference sequence). The CDR3 is 16 amino acids. The ends were cut back, 0 bases at V and 0 bases at J, with 10 bases in the middle. Measured with immunoSEQ multiplex PCR; TCRdb has only the in-frame clones, and not every one. The data hold around 65,000 clones, with approximately 89% observed a single time. The chain carries TRBV5-4 and TRBJ1-3; no clear D gene. Sequences were derived from CD4+ or CD8+ T cells sorted from blood, sampled in a trial of the OX40 agonist ivuxolimab. The clonotype was recovered from an adult with an advanced solid tumor such as melanoma, head and neck, liver or kidney cancer. CDR3 sequence: CASSLAGPSSGNTIYF. Here the CDR3 DNA reads TGTGCCAGCAGCTTGGCTGGACCGAGCTCTGGAAACACCATATATTTT.